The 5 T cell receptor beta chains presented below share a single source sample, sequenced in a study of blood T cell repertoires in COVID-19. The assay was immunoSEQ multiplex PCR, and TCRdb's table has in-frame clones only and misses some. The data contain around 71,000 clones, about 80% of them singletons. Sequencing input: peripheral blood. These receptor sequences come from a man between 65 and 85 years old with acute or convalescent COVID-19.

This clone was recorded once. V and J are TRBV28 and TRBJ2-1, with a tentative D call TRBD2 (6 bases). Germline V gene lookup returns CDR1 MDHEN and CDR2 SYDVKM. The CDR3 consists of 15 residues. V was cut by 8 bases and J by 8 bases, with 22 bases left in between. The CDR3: CASLTVKLAQYEQFF. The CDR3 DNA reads TGTGCCAGCTTAACCGTCAAGCTAGCGCAATATGAGCAGTTCTTC.

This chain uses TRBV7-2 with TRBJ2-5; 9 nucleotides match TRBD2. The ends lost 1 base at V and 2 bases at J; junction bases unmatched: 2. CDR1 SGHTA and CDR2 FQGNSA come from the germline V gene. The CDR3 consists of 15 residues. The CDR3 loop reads CASSLGSGGQETQYF. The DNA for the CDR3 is TGTGCCAGCAGCTTAGGCAGCGGGGGGCAAGAGACCCAGTACTTC.

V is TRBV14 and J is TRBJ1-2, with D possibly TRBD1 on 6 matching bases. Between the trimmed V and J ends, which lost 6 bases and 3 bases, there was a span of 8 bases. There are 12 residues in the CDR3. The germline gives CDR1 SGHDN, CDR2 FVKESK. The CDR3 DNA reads TGTGCCAGCAGTACAGGGTACTATGGCTACACCTTC. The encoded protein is CASSTGYYGYTF.

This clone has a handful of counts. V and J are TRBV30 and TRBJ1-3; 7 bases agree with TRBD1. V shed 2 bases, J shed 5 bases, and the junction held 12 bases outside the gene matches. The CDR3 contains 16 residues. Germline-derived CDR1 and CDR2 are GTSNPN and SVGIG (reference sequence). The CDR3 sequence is CAWSLGGQADRNTIYF. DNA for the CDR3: TGTGCCTGGAGTTTGGGCGGACAGGCAGACCGAAACACCATATATTTT.

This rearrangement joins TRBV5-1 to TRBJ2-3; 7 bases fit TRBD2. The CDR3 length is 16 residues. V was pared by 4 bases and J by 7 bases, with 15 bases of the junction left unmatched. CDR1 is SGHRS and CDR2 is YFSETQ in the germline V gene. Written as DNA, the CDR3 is TGCGCCAGCAGCCTGGGGCCTAGCGGTCGGGGAAATACGCAGTATTTT. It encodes CASSLGPSGRGNTQYF.